This note documents a single T cell receptor beta chain sequence. Its antigen remains unidentified. The entry originates in a study of OX40 agonist ivuxolimab in advanced cancers. Between the trimmed V and J ends, which lost 1 base and 6 bases, there was a span of 10 bases. Germline V CDR1 and CDR2: SGHDT, YYEEEE. CDR3 length: 13 amino acids. Enrollment shut out patients with autoimmune disease history or systemic immunosuppression. Profiled with immunoSEQ multiplex PCR; TCRdb holds only in-frame clones, not every one. The table lists about 36,000 clones, 88% of them singletons. Whole-study results and caveats: Low normalized T-cell clonal expansion was also seen in some nonresponders.

V gene TRBV5-6 combines with J gene TRBJ1-2; D gene ambiguous. The source material was CD4+ or CD8+ T cells sorted from blood, sampled in a trial of the OX40 agonist ivuxolimab. This sequence originates from an adult with an advanced solid tumor such as melanoma, head and neck, liver or kidney cancer. CDR3 sequence reads: CASSLSKVDGYTF. CDR3 DNA: TGTGCCAGCAGCTTGTCAAAGGTGGATGGCTACACCTTC.